One and the same sample provided the 28 T cell receptor beta chains below, sequenced in a study of blood T cell repertoires in COVID-19. TCRdb keeps only in-frame clones here, not all; method: immunoSEQ multiplex PCR. The sample yields 250,000 to 300,000 clones, 85% to 90% seen once. Sequences were obtained from peripheral blood. The receptors stem from a woman aged 60 to 75 with COVID-19, enrolled during active disease.

This clone occurred once. The chain is built from TRBV4-3 and TRBJ1-6; D uncertain. The CDR3 has 19 residues. Germline V CDR1 and CDR2: LGHNA, YSLEER. Deletions cut 2 bases from V and 6 bases from J, with 23 bases between. CDR3 sequence (DNA): TGCGCCAGCAGCCAAAGTTCGGTATTGGGTCCCCGGGGTAATTCACCCCTCCACTTT. Protein product: CASSQSSVLGPRGNSPLHF.

The gene calls are TRBV24-1 and TRBJ2-1, with 9 bases identical to TRBD2. The CDR3 extends over 17 amino acids. Germline V lookup: CDR1 KGHDR, CDR2 SFDVKD. J gave up 1 base and V 2 bases, and 5 bases lay outside the gene matches. The CDR3 bases are TGTGCCACCAGTGATTCCCGGCTAGCGGGATCCTACAATGAGCAGTTCTTC. Protein: CATSDSRLAGSYNEQFF.

The CDR3 DNA is TGTGCCAGCAGCCGGACTCGTTTGAACACTGAAGCTTTCTTT. Its protein product is CASSRTRLNTEAFF. V gene TRBV21-1 combines with J gene TRBJ1-1. TRBV21-1 is listed as a pseudogene. This CDR3 region has 14 residues.

This CDR3 reads CAWSVWGTGFEQFF. Written as DNA, the CDR3 is TGTGCCTGGAGTGTATGGGGGACAGGGTTTGAGCAGTTCTTC. The rearrangement joins TRBV30 to TRBJ2-1; 9 nucleotides match TRBD1. Germline CDR1 reads GTSNPN; CDR2 reads SVGIG (reference sequence). This CDR3 region has 14 residues. V gave up 0 bases and J gave up 9 bases; unmatched junction bases: 6.

The chain employs TRBV7-6 and TRBJ2-3; D remains unclear. CDR1 and CDR2 (germline): SGHVS, FNYEAQ. The CDR3 is 15 residues long. V was shortened by 5 bases and J by 0 bases, with 12 bases between the two germline ends. The CDR3 region has the DNA TGTGCCAGCAGCCAGCTAGAATATAGCACAGATACGCAGTATTTT. Residues: CASSQLEYSTDTQYF.

This clone was seen a single time. The J gene is TRBJ1-4, the V gene TRBV5-4; 11 positions match TRBD1. Trimming cost V 3 bases and J 5 bases; bases outside gene matches: 3. CDR1 and CDR2 from the germline V gene are SGHNT and YYREEE (reference sequence). The CDR3 sequence is 15 residues long. CDR3 sequence (DNA): TGTGCCAGCAGCTCCGGACAGGGGGCGAATGAAAAACTGTTTTTT. Translating it yields CASSSGQGANEKLFF.

The chain links TRBV10-3 to TRBJ1-2; D may be TRBD1 (5 bases). The CDR3 has 13 amino acids. Trimming left V 8 bases short and J 4 bases short, with 14 bases between. CDR1 and CDR2 (germline): ENHRY, SYGVKD. CDR3 DNA: TGTGCCATCCAGACTGGGGCCTCCTATGGCTACACCTTC. This gives the protein CAIQTGASYGYTF.

This clone was counted a single time. The genes are TRBV14 and TRBJ2-5; the D gene is possibly TRBD2 (6 bases). The V gene's germline CDR1 is SGHDN and CDR2 FVKESK. CDR3 size: 15 residues. V shed 4 bases and J shed 5 bases, with 17 bases lying between them. CDR3 in DNA: TGTGCCAGCAGCCCTAGCGCCGGGTCTAGGGAGACCCAGTACTTC. Protein: CASSPSAGSRETQYF.

Regarding this clone: The same CDR3 arises from other DNA sequences in this sample as well. This chain joins TRBV5-1 and TRBJ1-1; D not certain. V lost 4 bases, J lost 0 bases, and 10 bases lay in between. The CDR3 consists of 14 residues. Germline CDR1 SGHRS, CDR2 YFSETQ. CDR3 residues: CASSLDLMNTEAFF. CDR3 DNA: TGCGCCAGCAGCCTAGACCTCATGAACACTGAAGCTTTCTTT.

The genes are TRBV5-6 and TRBJ2-3; TRBD1 is a possible D gene (6 bases). There are 11 residues in the CDR3. Germline V gene sequence: CDR1 SGHDT, CDR2 YYEEEE. Trimming pared 4 bases from V and 11 bases from J, leaving 11 bases between. The CDR3 DNA reads TGTGCCAGCAGCAAGGGGGTTATGCAGTATTTT. Its protein product is CASSKGVMQYF.

The chain carries TRBV7-9 and TRBJ2-3; D is perhaps TRBD1 (6 bases). With 1 base removed from V and 0 bases from J, the gap between germline ends came to 8 bases. The CDR3 has 15 amino acids. CDR1 and CDR2 from the germline V gene are SEHNR and FQNEAQ (reference sequence). As DNA, the CDR3 is TGTGCCAGCAGCTTAGACAGGGCTAGCACAGATACGCAGTATTTT. It specifies CASSLDRASTDTQYF.

The chain employs TRBV3-1 (or the pseudogene TRBV3-2) and TRBJ1-2; 8 bases map to TRBD1. There are 12 residues in the CDR3. The germline V gene has CDR1 LGHDT and CDR2 YNNKEL (reference sequence). V lost 4 bases to trimming and J lost 8 bases; unmatched junction nucleotides: 3. The CDR3 is CASSPWTGGYTF. In DNA form, the CDR3 reads TGTGCCAGCAGCCCGTGGACAGGGGGCTACACCTTC.

This clone was recorded many times. This chain joins TRBV3-1 (or the pseudogene TRBV3-2) and TRBJ1-3; D is possibly TRBD1 (6 bases). Germline V gene lookup returns CDR1 LGHDT and CDR2 YNNKEL (reference sequence). There are 16 residues in the CDR3. Trimming left V 5 bases short and J 2 bases short, with 16 bases between. The CDR3 nucleotides are TGTGCCAGCAGCGCGGTATCCAGGGGTGCTGGAAACACCATATATTTT. Translating gives CASSAVSRGAGNTIYF.

The chain is built from TRBV12-3 or TRBV12-4 and TRBJ1-4; D is undetermined. Trimming stripped 5 bases from V and 11 bases from J, with 12 bases between. CDR3 size: 12 residues. CDR3 DNA sequence: TGTGCCAGCAGTCCTAACCTCAGGAAACTGTTTTTT. Its translation is CASSPNLRKLFF.

The V call is TRBV11-2, the J call TRBJ1-6; TRBD1 matches at 7 bases. V was pared by 5 bases and J by 7 bases, with 8 bases of the junction left unmatched. This CDR3 is 15 amino acids long. From germline, CDR1 is SGHAT and CDR2 FQNNGV. The CDR3 bases are TGTGCCAGCAGCGAAGGACAGGCCTTAAATTCACCCCTCCACTTT. This translates into CASSEGQALNSPLHF.

Notes on this clone: This CDR3 is also generated by other DNA sequences in the sample. The chain couples TRBV6-5 to TRBJ2-3; 9 bases are shared with TRBD2. This CDR3 is 15 amino acids long. V trimming: 0 bases; J trimming: 4 bases; junction bases outside the gene matches: 2. Germline-derived CDR1 and CDR2 are MNHEY and SVGAGI. CDR3 region: CASSYSAGGSDTQYF. The CDR3 coding sequence is TGTGCCAGCAGTTACTCGGCGGGGGGGTCAGATACGCAGTATTTT.

The chain employs TRBV7-9 and TRBJ1-2, with D possibly TRBD1 on 5 matching bases. Germline V lookup: CDR1 SEHNR, CDR2 FQNEAQ (reference sequence). V shed 0 bases and J shed 0 bases, with 14 bases lying between them. The CDR3 totals 17 residues. CDR3 DNA sequence: TGTGCCAGCAGCTTAGCGCGGGGGGACGGAGCTAACTATGGCTACACCTTC. Amino acid sequence: CASSLARGDGANYGYTF.

This clone was seen only once. The CDR3 DNA sequence: TGTGCCAGCAGTGGCAAGGGGGCATCTGAGCAGTTCTTC. Translation: CASSGKGASEQFF. The chain recombines TRBV2 with TRBJ2-1, with 7 bases lining up with TRBD1. Germline CDR1 SNHLY, CDR2 FYNNEI. The trim removed 4 bases at V and 9 bases at J, leaving 6 bases unmatched. This CDR3 is built from 13 residues.

This sequence joins TRBV11-2 and TRBJ2-1; TRBD2 matches 9 bases. There are 16 residues in the CDR3. CDR1 and CDR2 from the germline V gene are SGHAT and FQNNGV. With V trimmed by 7 bases and J by 0 bases, 7 bases remained unmatched. The CDR3 nucleotides read TGTGCCAGCAAGCTTAGCGGGGGACACTCCTACAATGAGCAGTTCTTC. It encodes CASKLSGGHSYNEQFF.

This chain connects TRBV6-5 to TRBJ1-6; 7 nucleotides line up with TRBD1. Trimming removed 7 bases from V and 11 bases from J; junction bases left unmatched: 5. The CDR3 covers 12 residues. Germline-derived CDR1 and CDR2 are MNHEY and SVGAGI. The CDR3 nucleotides are TGTGCCAGCAAGAGACAGGGCGCACCCCTCCACTTT. Translating it yields CASKRQGAPLHF.

The chain uses TRBV5-4 and TRBJ2-5, with D unresolved. The CDR3 is 13 amino acids. CDR1 is SGHNT and CDR2 is YYREEE in the germline V gene (reference sequence). Trimming took 0 bases from V and 2 from J, leaving 5 bases between them. CDR3 sequence (DNA): TGTGCCAGCAGCTTGGTAGCACAAGAGACCCAGTACTTC. Translated, it gives CASSLVAQETQYF.

This rearrangement joins TRBV2 to TRBJ1-5, with D unclear. The germline CDR1 and CDR2 sequences are SNHLY and FYNNEI. The V gene lost 2 bases and the J gene lost 5 bases, with 10 bases spanning the gap. The CDR3 sequence is 14 residues long. This chain's CDR3 is CASSELSGDQPQHF. CDR3 nucleotides: TGTGCCAGCAGTGAATTATCCGGGGATCAGCCCCAGCATTTT.

This chain uses TRBV7-9 with TRBJ2-1, with 10 bases aligning to TRBD2. Germline V CDR1 and CDR2: SEHNR, FQNEAQ (reference sequence). V dropped 5 bases and J dropped 2; count of bases not matched to a gene: 3. The CDR3 sequence is 15 residues long. The CDR3, as DNA: TGTGCCAGCAGCCGGAGCGGGGGGGCCTACAATGAGCAGTTCTTC. This sequence encodes CASSRSGGAYNEQFF. Full variable domain (missing parts from reference TRBV7-9 and TRBJ2-1): DTGVSQNPRHKITKRGQNVTFRCDPISEHNRLYWYRQTLGQGPEFLTYFQNEAQLEKSRLLSDRFSAERPKGSFSTLEIQRTEQGDSAMYLCASSRSGGAYNEQFFGPGTRLTVL.

In its sample, this clone was seen a few times. The chain joins TRBV5-1 to TRBJ1-3; perhaps TRBD1 as D (5 bases). CDR1 SGHRS and CDR2 YFSETQ come from the germline V gene. There are 15 residues in the CDR3. V shed 4 bases and J shed 4 bases, with 15 bases lying between them. CDR3 in amino acids: CASSERGLQGNTIYF. DNA of the CDR3: TGCGCCAGCAGCGAAAGGGGCCTCCAGGGAAACACCATATATTTT.

This chain uses TRBV30 with TRBJ1-6, with no clear D. The CDR3 contains 14 residues. Germline-derived CDR1 and CDR2 are GTSNPN and SVGIG (reference sequence). V lost 0 bases to trimming and J lost 6 bases, with 9 bases between them. This chain's CDR3 is CAWSVNGINSPLHF. For the CDR3, the DNA is TGTGCCTGGAGTGTAAACGGGATTAATTCACCCCTCCACTTT.

The rearrangement joins TRBV27 to TRBJ1-6; unclear D gene. Germline V gives CDR1 MNHEY, CDR2 SMNVEV (reference sequence). The CDR3 consists of 17 residues. Trimming took 5 bases from V and 4 from J, leaving 18 bases between them. CDR3 loop: CASSPLIGTTYNSPLHF. DNA for the CDR3: TGTGCCAGCAGTCCCCTTATTGGAACTACATATAATTCACCCCTCCACTTT.

V and J are TRBV5-5 and TRBJ1-2, with TRBD1 matching 9 bases. Germline V gene data show CDR1 as SGHKS and CDR2 as YYEKEE (reference sequence). V lost 4 bases and J lost 6; bases outside the gene matches: 4. The CDR3 spans 13 residues. CDR3 sequence: CASSPGTGNGYTF. The CDR3 bases are TGTGCCAGCAGCCCAGGGACAGGGAATGGCTACACCTTC.

This clone came up once. The chain combines TRBV5-4 with TRBJ1-2, with D possibly TRBD1 on 6 matching bases. Germline V gene lookup returns CDR1 SGHNT and CDR2 YYREEE (reference sequence). The CDR3 loop spans 16 amino acids. Trimming took 5 bases from V and 3 from J, leaving 20 bases between them. The CDR3 DNA follows: TGTGCCAGCAGTCCTGGGGCGGGGGGGCGCGACTATGGCTACACCTTC. It is translated as CASSPGAGGRDYGYTF.